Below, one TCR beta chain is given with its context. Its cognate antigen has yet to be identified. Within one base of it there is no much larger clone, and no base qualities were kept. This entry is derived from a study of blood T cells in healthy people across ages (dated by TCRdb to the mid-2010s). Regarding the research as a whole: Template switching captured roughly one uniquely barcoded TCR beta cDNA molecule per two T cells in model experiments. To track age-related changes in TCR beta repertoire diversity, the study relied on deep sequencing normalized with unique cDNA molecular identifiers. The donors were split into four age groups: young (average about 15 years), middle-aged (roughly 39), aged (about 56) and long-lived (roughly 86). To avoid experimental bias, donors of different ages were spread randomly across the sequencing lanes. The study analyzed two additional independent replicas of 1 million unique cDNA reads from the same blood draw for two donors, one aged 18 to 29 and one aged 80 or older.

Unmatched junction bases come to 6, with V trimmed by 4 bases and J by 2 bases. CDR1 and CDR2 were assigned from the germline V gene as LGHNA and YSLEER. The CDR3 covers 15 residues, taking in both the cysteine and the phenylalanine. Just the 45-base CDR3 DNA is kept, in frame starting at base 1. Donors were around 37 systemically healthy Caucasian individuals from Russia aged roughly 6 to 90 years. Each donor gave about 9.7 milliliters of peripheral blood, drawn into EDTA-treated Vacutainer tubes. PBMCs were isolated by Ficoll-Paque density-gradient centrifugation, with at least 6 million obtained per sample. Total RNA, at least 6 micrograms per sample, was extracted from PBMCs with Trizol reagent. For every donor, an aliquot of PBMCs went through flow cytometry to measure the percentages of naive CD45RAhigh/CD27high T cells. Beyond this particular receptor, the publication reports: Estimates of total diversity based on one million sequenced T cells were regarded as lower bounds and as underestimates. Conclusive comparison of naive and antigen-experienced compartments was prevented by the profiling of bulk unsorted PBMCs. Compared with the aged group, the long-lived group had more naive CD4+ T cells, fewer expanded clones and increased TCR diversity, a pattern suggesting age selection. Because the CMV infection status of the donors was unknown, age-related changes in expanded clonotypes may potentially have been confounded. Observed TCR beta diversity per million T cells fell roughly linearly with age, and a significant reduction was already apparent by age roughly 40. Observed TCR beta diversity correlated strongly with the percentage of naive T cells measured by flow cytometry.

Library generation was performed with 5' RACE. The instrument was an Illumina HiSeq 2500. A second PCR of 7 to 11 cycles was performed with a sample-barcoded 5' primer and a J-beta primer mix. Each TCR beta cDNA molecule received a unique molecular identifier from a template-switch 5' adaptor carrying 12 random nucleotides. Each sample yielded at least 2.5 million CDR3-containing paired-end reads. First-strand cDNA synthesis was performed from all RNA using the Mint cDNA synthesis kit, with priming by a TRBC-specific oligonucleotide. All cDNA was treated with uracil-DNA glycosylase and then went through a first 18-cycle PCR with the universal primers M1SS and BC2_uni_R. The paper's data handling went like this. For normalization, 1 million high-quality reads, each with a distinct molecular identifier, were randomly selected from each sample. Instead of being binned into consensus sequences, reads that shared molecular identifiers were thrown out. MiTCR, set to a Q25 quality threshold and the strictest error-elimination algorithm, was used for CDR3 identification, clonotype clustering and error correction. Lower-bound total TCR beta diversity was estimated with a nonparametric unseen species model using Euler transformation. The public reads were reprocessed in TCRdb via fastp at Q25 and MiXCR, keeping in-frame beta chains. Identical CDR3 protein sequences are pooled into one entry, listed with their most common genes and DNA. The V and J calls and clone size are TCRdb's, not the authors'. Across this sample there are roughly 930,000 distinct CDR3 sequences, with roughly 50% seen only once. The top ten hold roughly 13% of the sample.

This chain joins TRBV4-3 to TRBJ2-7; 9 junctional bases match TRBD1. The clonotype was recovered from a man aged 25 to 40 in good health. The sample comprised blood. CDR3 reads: CASSRDRALTYEQYF. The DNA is TGCGCCAGCAGCCGGGACAGGGCCTTAACCTACGAGCAGTACTTC.